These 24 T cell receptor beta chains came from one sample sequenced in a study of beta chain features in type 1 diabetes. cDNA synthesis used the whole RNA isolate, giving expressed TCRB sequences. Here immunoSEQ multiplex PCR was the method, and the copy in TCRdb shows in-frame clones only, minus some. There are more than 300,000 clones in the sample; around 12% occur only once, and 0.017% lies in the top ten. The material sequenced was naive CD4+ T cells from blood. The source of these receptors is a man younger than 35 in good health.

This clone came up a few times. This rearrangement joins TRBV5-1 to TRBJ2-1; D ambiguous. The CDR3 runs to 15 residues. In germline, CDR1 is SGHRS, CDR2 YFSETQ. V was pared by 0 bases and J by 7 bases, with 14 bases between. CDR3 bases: TGCGCCAGCAGCTTGGGCACGGTCCCTAGAAATGAGCAGTTCTTC. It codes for CASSLGTVPRNEQFF.

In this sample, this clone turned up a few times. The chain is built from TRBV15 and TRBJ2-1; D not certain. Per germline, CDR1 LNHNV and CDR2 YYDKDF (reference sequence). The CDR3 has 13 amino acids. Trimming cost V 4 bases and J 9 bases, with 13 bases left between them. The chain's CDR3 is CATSNPSLREQFF. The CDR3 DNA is TGTGCCACCAGCAACCCTTCACTCCGTGAGCAGTTCTTC.

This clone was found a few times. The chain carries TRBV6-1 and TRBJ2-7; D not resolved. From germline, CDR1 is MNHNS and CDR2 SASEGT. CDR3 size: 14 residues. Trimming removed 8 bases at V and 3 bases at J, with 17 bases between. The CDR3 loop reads CASHRDNKGYEQYF. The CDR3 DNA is TGTGCCAGCCACCGAGACAACAAAGGCTACGAGCAGTACTTC.

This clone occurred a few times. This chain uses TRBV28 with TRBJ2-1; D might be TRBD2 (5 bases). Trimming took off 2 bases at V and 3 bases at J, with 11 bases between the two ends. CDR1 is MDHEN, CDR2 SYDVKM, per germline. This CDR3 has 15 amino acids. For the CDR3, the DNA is TGTGCCAGCAGTTTAGGAGGAAGTCTCTACAATGAGCAGTTCTTC. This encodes CASSLGGSLYNEQFF.

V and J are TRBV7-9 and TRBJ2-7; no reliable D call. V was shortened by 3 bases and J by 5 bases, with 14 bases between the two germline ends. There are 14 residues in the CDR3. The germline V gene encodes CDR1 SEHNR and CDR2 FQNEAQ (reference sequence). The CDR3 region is CASSLPAGRNEQYF. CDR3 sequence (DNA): TGTGCCAGCAGCTTGCCGGCAGGTCGGAACGAGCAGTACTTC.

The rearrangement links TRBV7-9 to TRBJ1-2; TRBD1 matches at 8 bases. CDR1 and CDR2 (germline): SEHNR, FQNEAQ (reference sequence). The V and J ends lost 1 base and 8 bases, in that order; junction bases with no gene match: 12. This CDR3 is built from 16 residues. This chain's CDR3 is CASSLVWPGGYKGYTF. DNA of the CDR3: TGTGCCAGCAGCTTAGTATGGCCAGGGGGCTATAAGGGCTACACCTTC. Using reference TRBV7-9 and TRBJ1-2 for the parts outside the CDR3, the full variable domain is DTGVSQNPRHKITKRGQNVTFRCDPISEHNRLYWYRQTLGQGPEFLTYFQNEAQLEKSRLLSDRFSAERPKGSFSTLEIQRTEQGDSAMYLCASSLVWPGGYKGYTFGSGTRLTVV.

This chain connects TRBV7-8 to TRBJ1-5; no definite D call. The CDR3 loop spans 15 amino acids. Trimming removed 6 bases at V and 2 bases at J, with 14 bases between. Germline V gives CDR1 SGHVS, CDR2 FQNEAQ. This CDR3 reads CASSLIRDGNQPQHF. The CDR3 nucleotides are TGTGCCAGCAGTTTAATCCGGGATGGCAATCAGCCCCAGCATTTT.

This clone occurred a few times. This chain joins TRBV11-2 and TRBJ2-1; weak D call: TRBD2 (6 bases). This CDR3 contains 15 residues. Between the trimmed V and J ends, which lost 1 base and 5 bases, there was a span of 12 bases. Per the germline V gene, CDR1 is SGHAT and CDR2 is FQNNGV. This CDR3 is CASSLGLSGDNEQFF. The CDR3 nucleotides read TGTGCCAGCAGCTTAGGTTTGTCGGGGGACAATGAGCAGTTCTTC.

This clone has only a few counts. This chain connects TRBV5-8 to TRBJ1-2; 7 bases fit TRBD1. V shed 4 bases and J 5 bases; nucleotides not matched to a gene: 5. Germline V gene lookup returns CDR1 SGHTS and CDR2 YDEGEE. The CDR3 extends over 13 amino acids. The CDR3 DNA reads TGTGCCAGCAGCCGGTCGGGACAGTATGGCTACACCTTC. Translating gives CASSRSGQYGYTF.

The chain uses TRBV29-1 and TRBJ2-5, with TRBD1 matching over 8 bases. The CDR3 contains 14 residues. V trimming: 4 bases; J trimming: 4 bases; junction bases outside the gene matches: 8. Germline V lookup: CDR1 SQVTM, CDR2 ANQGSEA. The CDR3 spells CSVAVTGVRETQYF. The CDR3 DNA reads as TGCAGCGTTGCGGTGACAGGGGTAAGAGAGACCCAGTACTTC. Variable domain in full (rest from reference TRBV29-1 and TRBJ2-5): SAVISQKPSRDICQRGTSLTIQCQVDSQVTMMFWYRQQPGQSLTLIATANQGSEATYESGFVIDKFPISRPNLTFSTLTVSNMSPEDSSIYLCSVAVTGVRETQYFGPGTRLLVL.

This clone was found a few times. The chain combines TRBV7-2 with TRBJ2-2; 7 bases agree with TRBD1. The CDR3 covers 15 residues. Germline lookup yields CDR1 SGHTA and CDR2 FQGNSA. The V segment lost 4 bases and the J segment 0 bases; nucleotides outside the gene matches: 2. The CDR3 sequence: CASSSGTANTGELFF. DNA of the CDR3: TGTGCCAGCAGCTCCGGGACAGCGAACACCGGGGAGCTGTTTTTT.

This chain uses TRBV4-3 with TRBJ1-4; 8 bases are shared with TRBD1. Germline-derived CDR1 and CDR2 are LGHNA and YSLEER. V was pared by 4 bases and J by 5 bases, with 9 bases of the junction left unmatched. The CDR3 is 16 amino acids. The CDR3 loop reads CASSRDVGQGNEKLFF. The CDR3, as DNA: TGCGCCAGCAGCCGAGACGTTGGACAGGGAAATGAAAAACTGTTTTTT.

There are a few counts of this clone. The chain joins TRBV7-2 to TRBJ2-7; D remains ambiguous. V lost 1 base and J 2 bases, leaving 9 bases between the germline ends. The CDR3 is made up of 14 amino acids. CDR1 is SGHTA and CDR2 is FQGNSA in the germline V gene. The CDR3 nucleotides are TGTGCCAGCAGCTTAGATGCGCTTACCTACGAGCAGTACTTC. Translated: CASSLDALTYEQYF.

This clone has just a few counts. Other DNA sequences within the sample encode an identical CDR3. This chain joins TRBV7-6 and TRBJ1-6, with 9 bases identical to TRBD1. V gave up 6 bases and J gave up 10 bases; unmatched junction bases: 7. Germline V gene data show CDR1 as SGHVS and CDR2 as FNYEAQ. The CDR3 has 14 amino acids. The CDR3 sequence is CASSPRTGESPLHF. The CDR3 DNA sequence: TGTGCCAGCAGTCCCAGGACAGGGGAATCACCCCTCCACTTT. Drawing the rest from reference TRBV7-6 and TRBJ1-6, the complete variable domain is GAGVSQSPRYKVTKRGQDVALRCDPISGHVSLYWYRQALGQGPEFLTYFNYEAQQDKSGLPNDRFSAERPEGSISTLTIQRTEQRDSAMYRCASSPRTGESPLHFGNGTRLTVT.

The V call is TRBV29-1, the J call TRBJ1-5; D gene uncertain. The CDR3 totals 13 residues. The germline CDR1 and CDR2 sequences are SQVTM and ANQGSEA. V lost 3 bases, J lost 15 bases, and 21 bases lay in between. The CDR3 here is CSVDGRLRGPRHF. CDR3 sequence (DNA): TGCAGCGTTGATGGGAGGCTTCGTGGCCCCAGGCATTTT.

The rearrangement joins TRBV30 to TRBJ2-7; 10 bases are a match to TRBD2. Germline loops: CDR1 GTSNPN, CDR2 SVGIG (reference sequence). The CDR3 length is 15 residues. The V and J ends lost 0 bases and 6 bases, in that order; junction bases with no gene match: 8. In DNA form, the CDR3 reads TGTGCCTGGAGTGTACTGGCTAGCGGGAGTAGCGAGCAGTACTTC. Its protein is CAWSVLASGSSEQYF.

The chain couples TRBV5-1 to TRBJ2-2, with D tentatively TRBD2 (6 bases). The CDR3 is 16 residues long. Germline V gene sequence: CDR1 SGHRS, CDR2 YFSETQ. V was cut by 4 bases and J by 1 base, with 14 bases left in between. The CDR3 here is CASSPAVAENTGELFF. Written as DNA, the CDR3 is TGCGCCAGCAGCCCCGCGGTAGCGGAGAACACCGGGGAGCTGTTTTTT. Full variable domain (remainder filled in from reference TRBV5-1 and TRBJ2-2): KAGVTQTPRYLIKTRGQQVTLSCSPISGHRSVSWYQQTPGQGLQFLFEYFSETQRNKGNFPGRFSGRQFSNSRSEMNVSTLELGDSALYLCASSPAVAENTGELFFGEGSRLTVL.

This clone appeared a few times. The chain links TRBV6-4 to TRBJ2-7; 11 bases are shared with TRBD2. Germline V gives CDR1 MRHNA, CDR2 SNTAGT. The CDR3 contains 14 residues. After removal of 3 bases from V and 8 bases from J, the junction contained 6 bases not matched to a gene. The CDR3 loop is CASSEGTSGYKQYF. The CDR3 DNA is TGTGCCAGCAGTGAGGGGACTAGCGGATACAAGCAGTACTTC.

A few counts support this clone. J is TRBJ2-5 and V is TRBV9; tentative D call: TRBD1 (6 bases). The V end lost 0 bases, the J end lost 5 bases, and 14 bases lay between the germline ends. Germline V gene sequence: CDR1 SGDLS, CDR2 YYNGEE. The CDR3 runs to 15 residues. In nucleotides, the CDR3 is TGTGCCAGCAGCGTAGGTATCCAGGGGTTGGAGACCCAGTACTTC. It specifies CASSVGIQGLETQYF. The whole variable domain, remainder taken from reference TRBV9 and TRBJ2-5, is DSGVTQTPKHLITATGQRVTLRCSPRSGDLSVYWYQQSLDQGLQFLIQYYNGEERAKGNILERFSAQQFPDLHSELNLSSLELGDSALYFCASSVGIQGLETQYFGPGTRLLVL.

Here the CDR3 DNA reads TGCGCCAGCAGCTTGGTACAGATAAACACCGGGGAGCTGTTTTTT. Translated, it gives CASSLVQINTGELFF. The chain has TRBV5-1 and TRBJ2-2; D unresolved. This CDR3 comprises 15 residues. Germline V lookup: CDR1 SGHRS, CDR2 YFSETQ. The V end lost 0 bases, the J end lost 2 bases, and 8 bases lay between the germline ends.

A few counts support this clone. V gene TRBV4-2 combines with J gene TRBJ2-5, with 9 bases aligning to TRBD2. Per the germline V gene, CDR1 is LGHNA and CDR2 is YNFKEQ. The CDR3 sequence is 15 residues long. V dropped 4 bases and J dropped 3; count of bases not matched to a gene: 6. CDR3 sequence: CASSPGVAGEETQYF. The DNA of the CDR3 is TGTGCCAGCAGCCCTGGGGTAGCGGGAGAAGAGACCCAGTACTTC.

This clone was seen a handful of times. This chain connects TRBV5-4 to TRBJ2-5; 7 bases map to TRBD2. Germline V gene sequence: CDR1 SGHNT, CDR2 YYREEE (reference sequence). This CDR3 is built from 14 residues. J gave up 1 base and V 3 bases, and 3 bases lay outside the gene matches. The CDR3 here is CASSSGTTQETQYF. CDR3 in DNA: TGTGCCAGCAGCTCCGGGACTACCCAAGAGACCCAGTACTTC.

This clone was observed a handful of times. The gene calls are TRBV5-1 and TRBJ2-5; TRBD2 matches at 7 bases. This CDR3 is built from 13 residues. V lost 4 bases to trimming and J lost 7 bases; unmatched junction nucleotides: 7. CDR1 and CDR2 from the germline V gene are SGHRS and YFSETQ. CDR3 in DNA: TGCGCCAGCAGCCTCCGGGGGGAGCGGACCCAGTACTTC. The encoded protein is CASSLRGERTQYF.

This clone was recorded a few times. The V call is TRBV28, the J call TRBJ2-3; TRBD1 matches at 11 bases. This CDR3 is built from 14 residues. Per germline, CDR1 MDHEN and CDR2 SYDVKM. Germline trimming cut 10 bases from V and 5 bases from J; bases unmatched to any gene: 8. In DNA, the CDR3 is TGTGCCATTCGGTGGGACAGGGGGAGAGATACGCAGTATTTT. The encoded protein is CAIRWDRGRDTQYF.